The rows below give T cell receptor beta chains drawn from one sample of a study of cytomegalovirus exposure and HLA in healthy donors. The method was immunoSEQ multiplex PCR; TCRdb's version includes in-frame clones alone and lacks a portion of them. Of some 160,000 clones detected, approximately 80% appear once; the ten largest clones hold roughly 2.1%. Sequencing was performed on PBMCs. Source of these receptors: a young man in good health and CMV-seronegative. CDR3s include the opening cysteine and the closing phenylalanine or tryptophan. A D gene is named only where the DNA matches it firmly. Size is omitted from some rows. Given values are once, few, many or a class for expanded clones.

TRBJ2-1 TRBV2 - - CASSPGTINEQFF TGTGCCAGCAGCCCAGGGACAATCAATGAGCAGTTCTTC
TRBJ2-7 TRBV25-1 TRBD1 - CASSESRDRAYEQYF TGTGCCAGCAGTGAATCCCGGGACAGGGCCTACGAGCAGTACTTC
TRBJ1-1 TRBV5-4 - - CASSSRDTEAFF TGTGCCAGCAGCTCCAGGGACACTGAAGCTTTCTTT
TRBJ1-2 TRBV5-4 - - CASSLGGDGANYGYTF TGTGCCAGCAGCTTGGGGGGGGACGGCGCTAACTATGGCTACACCTTC
TRBJ1-2 TRBV15 - - CATSRQGWGYTF TGTGCCACCAGCAGACAGGGATGGGGCTACACCTTC
TRBJ1-4 TRBV6-5 - - CASSYAGDEKLFF TGTGCCAGCAGTTACGCAGGGGACGAAAAACTGTTTTTT
TRBJ1-1 TRBV28 - - CASSLYGEAFF TGTGCCAGCAGTTTATACGGGGAAGCTTTCTTT
TRBJ2-7 TRBV10-3 - - CAISERGSGEGAYEQYF TGTGCCATCAGTGAACGGGGGTCCGGTGAAGGGGCGTACGAGCAGTACTTC
TRBJ1-1 TRBV27 TRBD1 - CASRSPRGRPEAFF TGTGCCAGCAGAAGTCCCAGGGGGAGGCCTGAAGCTTTCTTT
TRBJ2-1 TRBV11-2 - - CASSLGPGYNEQFF TGTGCCAGCAGCTTAGGACCAGGCTACAATGAGCAGTTCTTC
TRBJ1-1 TRBV28 - - CASNGGVNTEAFF TGTGCCAGCAACGGGGGAGTGAACACTGAAGCTTTCTTT
TRBJ1-4 TRBV5-6 TRBD1 - CASSSQGVPNEKLFF TGTGCCAGCAGCTCACAGGGGGTGCCTAATGAAAAACTGTTTTTT
TRBJ1-1 TRBV29-1 - - CSVEGRDTEAFF TGCAGCGTTGAGGGGCGCGACACTGAAGCTTTCTTT
TRBJ1-6 TRBV7-6 - - CASSFGGRGGSPLHF TGTGCCAGCAGCTTTGGAGGGAGGGGGGGTTCACCCCTCCACTTT
TRBJ2-7 TRBV5-1 TRBD1 - CASSLSGQGYEQYF TGCGCCAGCAGCTTGTCGGGACAGGGGTACGAGCAGTACTTC
TRBJ2-5 TRBV11-1 - - CASSLMRGQETQYF TGTGCCAGCAGCTTAATGCGAGGCCAAGAGACCCAGTACTTC
TRBJ2-1 TRBV6-5 TRBD1 - CASRTDRDNEQFF TGTGCCAGCAGAACGGACAGGGACAATGAGCAGTTCTTC
TRBJ2-2 TRBV18 TRBD2 once CASSPPRGDAGELFF TGTGCCAGCTCACCTCCGCGGGGGGATGCCGGGGAGCTGTTTTTT
TRBJ1-5 TRBV7-2 - - CASSLGGAPLGQPQHF TGTGCCAGCAGCTTAGGCGGGGCGCCCCTCGGTCAGCCCCAGCATTTT
TRBJ2-7 TRBV28 - - CASSLSGGYEQYF TGTGCCAGCAGTTTATCGGGTGGCTACGAGCAGTACTTC
TRBJ2-1 TRBV7-9 - - CASINRVSYNEQFF TGTGCCAGCATTAACCGGGTATCCTACAATGAGCAGTTCTTC
TRBJ1-4 TRBV5-1 TRBD1 once CASSLGGQGEEKLFF TGCGCCAGCAGCTTGGGGGGACAGGGAGAAGAAAAACTGTTTTTT
TRBJ2-7 TRBV18 - few CASSPSPGSYEQYF TGTGCCAGCTCACCATCTCCGGGGTCCTACGAGCAGTACTTC
TRBJ2-5 TRBV15 - - CATSRARGAGETQYF TGTGCCACCAGCAGAGCTCGGGGGGCTGGAGAGACCCAGTACTTC
TRBJ1-1 TRBV5-1 TRBD1 - CASSSRTGLNTEAFF TGCGCCAGCAGCTCCCGGACAGGGTTGAACACTGAAGCTTTCTTT
TRBJ2-7 TRBV27 - - CASRRTGNDEQYF TGTGCCAGCAGGCGAACAGGGAACGACGAGCAGTACTTC
TRBJ1-6 TRBV5-6 TRBD1 - CASSPGTGNSPLHF TGTGCCAGCAGCCCCGGGACAGGGAACTCACCCCTCCACTTT
TRBJ2-1 TRBV15 - - CATSRETAHTVTSYNEQFF TGTGCCACCAGCAGAGAGACTGCCCATACGGTCACTTCCTACAATGAGCAGTTCTTC
TRBJ1-4 TRBV18 - - CASSQGATNEKLFF TGTGCCAGCTCGCAAGGGGCAACTAATGAAAAACTGTTTTTT
TRBJ2-1 TRBV4-3 TRBD2 - CASSQTLASGSNEQFF TGCGCCAGCAGCCAGACACTGGCTAGCGGGAGTAATGAGCAGTTCTTC
TRBJ2-1 TRBV6-5 - - CASSYSGTSYNEQFF TGTGCCAGCAGTTACAGCGGGACATCCTACAATGAGCAGTTCTTC
TRBJ1-2 TRBV10-3 TRBD1 - CAIRDQGVYGYTF TGTGCCATCAGGGATCAGGGGGTCTATGGCTACACCTTC
TRBJ1-2 TRBV28 - - CASSLGPIGGYTF TGTGCCAGCAGTTTAGGCCCCATTGGTGGCTACACCTTC
TRBJ2-3 TRBV6-4 - few CASSDSTGTDTQYF TGTGCCAGCAGTGACTCGACAGGCACAGATACGCAGTATTTT
TRBJ1-1 TRBV4-1 - - CASSQVELMNTEAFF TGCGCCAGCAGCCAAGTGGAGCTAATGAACACTGAAGCTTTCTTT
TRBJ1-1 TRBV7-3 - - CASSLTKGGMNTEAFF TGTGCCAGCAGCTTAACTAAGGGGGGGATGAACACTGAAGCTTTCTTT
TRBJ1-2 TRBV29-1 - - CSVEHRLNYGYTF TGCAGCGTTGAACACAGGCTGAACTATGGCTACACCTTC
TRBJ2-5 TRBV5-1 TRBD1 - CASSLGTGRETQYF TGCGCCAGCAGCTTGGGGACAGGGAGGGAGACCCAGTACTTC
TRBJ2-3 TRBV18 TRBD2 - CASSPRTSGTDTQYF TGTGCCAGCTCACCACGGACTAGCGGAACAGATACGCAGTATTTT
TRBJ2-2 TRBV9 - - CASSANRAMGTGELFF TGTGCCAGCAGCGCTAACAGGGCCATGGGGACCGGGGAGCTGTTTTTT
TRBJ1-2 TRBV5-4 - - CASSLKGPNYGYTF TGTGCCAGCAGCTTGAAGGGGCCAAACTATGGCTACACCTTC
TRBJ2-1 TRBV7-2 TRBD1 few CASSPRQGGEQFF TGTGCCAGCAGCCCCCGACAGGGGGGTGAGCAGTTCTTC
TRBJ1-3 TRBV5-1 - - CASSLDSSGNTIYF TGCGCCAGCAGCCTCGACAGCTCTGGAAACACCATATATTTT
TRBJ2-3 TRBV2 TRBD2 - CASLLAADTQYF TGTGCCAGTCTACTAGCGGCAGATACGCAGTATTTT
TRBJ2-5 TRBV6-8 TRBD1 - CASSYVDRGTGETQYF TGTGCCAGCAGTTATGTAGACAGGGGGACGGGAGAGACCCAGTACTTC
TRBJ2-5 TRBV29-1 - - CSALSETQYF TGCAGCGCCCTGTCGGAGACCCAGTACTTC
TRBJ1-2 TRBV6-5 - - CASSTQGNYGYTF TGTGCCAGCAGTACCCAGGGGAACTATGGCTACACCTTC